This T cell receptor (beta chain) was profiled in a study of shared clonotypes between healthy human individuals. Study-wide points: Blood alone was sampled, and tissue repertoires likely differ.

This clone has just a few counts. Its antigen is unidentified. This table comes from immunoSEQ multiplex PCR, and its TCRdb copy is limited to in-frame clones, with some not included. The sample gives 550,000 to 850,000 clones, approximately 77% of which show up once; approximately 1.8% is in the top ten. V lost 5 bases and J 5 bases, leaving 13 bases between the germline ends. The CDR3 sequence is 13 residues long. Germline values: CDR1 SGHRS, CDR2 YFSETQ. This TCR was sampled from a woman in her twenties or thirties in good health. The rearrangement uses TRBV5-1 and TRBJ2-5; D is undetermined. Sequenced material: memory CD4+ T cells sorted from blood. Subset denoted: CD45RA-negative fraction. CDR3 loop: CASREGIDETQYF. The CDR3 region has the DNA TGCGCCAGCAGGGAAGGGATTGACGAGACCCAGTACTTC.